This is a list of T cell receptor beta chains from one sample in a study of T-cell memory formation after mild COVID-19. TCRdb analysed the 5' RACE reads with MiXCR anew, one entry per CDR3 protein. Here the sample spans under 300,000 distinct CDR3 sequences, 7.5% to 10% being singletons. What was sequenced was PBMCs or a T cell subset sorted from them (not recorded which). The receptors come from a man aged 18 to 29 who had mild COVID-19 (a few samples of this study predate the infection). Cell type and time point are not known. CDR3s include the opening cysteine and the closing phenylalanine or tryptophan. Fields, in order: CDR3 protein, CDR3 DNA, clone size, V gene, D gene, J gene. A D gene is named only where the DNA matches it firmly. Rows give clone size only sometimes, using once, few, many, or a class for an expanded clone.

CASSVRLAGVSDTQYF	TGTGCCAGCAGTGTACGACTAGCGGGGGTGTCGGATACGCAGTATTTT	few	TRBV12-3/TRBV12-4	TRBD2	TRBJ2-3
CASSFRGQYQETQYF	TGTGCCAGCAGCTTTAGGGGCCAGTACCAAGAGACCCAGTACTTC	many	TRBV7-6	NA	TRBJ2-5
CASSLQGQNYGYTF	TGCGCCAGCAGCTTGCAGGGACAGAACTATGGCTACACCTTC	few	TRBV5-1	TRBD1	TRBJ1-2
CASSTRIAGVINEQFF	TGTGCCAGCAGCACCCGGATAGCGGGGGTTATCAATGAGCAGTTCTTC	NA	TRBV12-3/TRBV12-4	TRBD2	TRBJ2-1
CASSQAGSYGYTF	TGTGCCAGCAGCCAAGCAGGATCCTATGGCTACACCTTC	NA	TRBV14	NA	TRBJ1-2
CASSPRGTSTDTQYF	TGTGCCAGCAGTCCCCGGGGAACGAGCACAGATACGCAGTATTTT	many	TRBV12-3/TRBV12-4	NA	TRBJ2-3
CASSGRDRVPSQFF	TGTGCCAGCAGCGGCCGGGACAGGGTCCCCTCTCAGTTCTTC	few	TRBV7-2	TRBD1	TRBJ2-1
CASSLGSAKNIQYF	TGCGCCAGCAGCTTAGGGAGTGCCAAAAACATTCAGTACTTC	many	TRBV5-1	NA	TRBJ2-4
CASSRGLSQPQHF	TGCGCCAGCAGCCGGGGATTGAGTCAGCCCCAGCATTTT	NA	TRBV4-1	NA	TRBJ1-5
CASSLGRGATYNEQFF	TGCGCCAGCAGCTTGGGGCGGGGGGCCACCTACAATGAGCAGTTCTTC	few	TRBV5-1	TRBD2	TRBJ2-1
CASSSRGPDSGANVLTF	TGCGCCAGCAGCTCCAGGGGGCCCGACTCTGGGGCCAACGTCCTGACTTTC	NA	TRBV5-1	TRBD1	TRBJ2-6
CASSPQGTGIYEQYF	TGTGCCAGCAGCCCTCAGGGCACGGGGATCTACGAGCAGTACTTC	many	TRBV9	NA	TRBJ2-7
CASSDNRPEQFF	TGTGCCAGCAGTGATAATAGGCCTGAGCAGTTCTTC	NA	TRBV25-1	NA	TRBJ2-1
CASSRDSSSGNTIYF	TGCGCCAGCAGCCGTGACAGCAGCTCTGGAAACACCATATATTTT	few	TRBV5-1	NA	TRBJ1-3
CASSVKRATYEQYF	TGTGCCAGCAGTGTAAAGAGGGCTACCTACGAGCAGTACTTC	few	TRBV2	NA	TRBJ2-7
CASSLVGTGKDTQYF	TGTGCCAGCAGCCTAGTAGGGACAGGGAAAGATACGCAGTATTTT	NA	TRBV7-2	TRBD1	TRBJ2-3
CASSPNGSGNTIYF	TGTGCCAGCAGTCCCAACGGGTCGGGAAACACCATATATTTT	NA	TRBV6-5	NA	TRBJ1-3
CASSFGQRPYGYTF	TGTGCCAGCAGCTTCGGACAGAGGCCCTATGGCTACACCTTC	NA	TRBV7-3	NA	TRBJ1-2
CASSPGASDTQYF	TGTGCCAGCTCCCCCGGGGCCTCAGATACGCAGTATTTT	NA	TRBV18	NA	TRBJ2-3
CASSDRGETQYF	TGTGCCAGCAGTGACAGGGGAGAGACCCAGTACTTC	many	TRBV2	NA	TRBJ2-5
CASSPAQGNTEAFF	TGTGCCAGCTCACCAGCACAGGGGAACACTGAAGCTTTCTTT	NA	TRBV18	NA	TRBJ1-1
CASSVHPADTQYF	TGTGCCAGCAGCGTCCACCCCGCAGATACGCAGTATTTT	many	TRBV9	NA	TRBJ2-3
CASSSGQGPTNEQFF	TGTGCCAGCAGTTCCGGACAGGGTCCCACCAATGAGCAGTTCTTC	NA	TRBV6-5	TRBD1	TRBJ2-1
CASSPRTGGETQYF	TGTGCCAGCAGCCCAAGGACAGGGGGAGAGACCCAGTACTTC	few	TRBV11-2	TRBD1	TRBJ2-5
CAIIGTGVRFF	TGTGCCATCATCGGGACAGGGGTTCGTTTTTTT	NA	TRBV10-3	TRBD1	TRBJ1-4
CASSLARTSGYTDTQYF	TGTGCCAGCAGCTTAGCTAGGACTAGCGGTTACACAGATACGCAGTATTTT	many	TRBV7-2	TRBD2	TRBJ2-3
CASSDSLGETQYF	TGTGCCAGCAGCGACAGTCTAGGAGAGACCCAGTACTTC	few	TRBV14	NA	TRBJ2-5
CASSHPSGGANEQYF	TGTGCCAGCAGCCATCCTAGCGGGGGGGCCAACGAGCAGTACTTC	NA	TRBV3-1	TRBD2	TRBJ2-7
CASRVTGRGTGELFF	TGTGCCAGCAGAGTGACAGGGCGCGGCACCGGGGAGCTGTTTTTT	NA	TRBV6-5	TRBD1	TRBJ2-2
CSARDQPGSPESYGYTF	TGCAGTGCTAGAGATCAACCCGGGTCGCCCGAATCCTATGGCTACACCTTC	few	TRBV20-1	NA	TRBJ1-2
CASRSGTLVYGYTF	TGTGCCAGCAGATCCGGGACCCTCGTCTATGGCTACACCTTC	few	TRBV5-4	NA	TRBJ1-2
CSARLRNNEQFF	TGCAGTGCTAGACTACGGAACAATGAGCAGTTCTTC	few	TRBV20-1	NA	TRBJ2-1
CSARDGTWETQYF	TGCAGTGCTAGAGATGGGACTTGGGAGACCCAGTACTTC	NA	TRBV20-1	NA	TRBJ2-5
CASKQGASPYEQYF	TGTGCCAGCAAGCAGGGGGCCTCTCCCTACGAGCAGTACTTC	many	TRBV2	TRBD1	TRBJ2-7
CASSQASSNEQFF	TGTGCCAGCAGCCAAGCCTCCTCCAATGAGCAGTTCTTC	few	TRBV3-1	NA	TRBJ2-1
CASSPSRDTSYEQYF	TGTGCCAGCAGCCCGTCCCGGGATACCTCCTACGAGCAGTACTTC	many	TRBV11-2	NA	TRBJ2-7
CASSPRGGETQCF	TGTGCCAGCAGCCCTAGAGGGGGGGAGACCCAGTGCTTC	NA	TRBV11-2	NA	TRBJ2-5
CSVELEWNEQFF	TGCAGCGTTGAATTGGAGTGGAATGAGCAGTTCTTC	NA	TRBV29-1	NA	TRBJ2-1
CASTRPERAGANVLTF	TGTGCCAGCACCCGTCCCGAGCGGGCTGGGGCCAACGTCCTGACTTTC	NA	TRBV12-3/TRBV12-4	NA	TRBJ2-6
CASSPDSREFYGYTF	TGTGCCAGCAGCCCGGACTCCAGGGAGTTCTATGGCTACACCTTC	few	TRBV6-4	NA	TRBJ1-2
CASSLSPRDGYTF	TGTGCCAGCAGTTTATCCCCCAGAGATGGCTACACCTTC	few	TRBV27	NA	TRBJ1-2
CASSVERDRERPEAFF	TGTGCCAGCAGCGTAGAAAGGGACAGGGAGAGGCCTGAAGCTTTCTTT	few	TRBV9	TRBD1	TRBJ1-1
CSAREGHGTSGGPYDNEQFF	TGCAGTGCTAGAGAGGGGCATGGGACTAGCGGGGGGCCTTACGACAATGAGCAGTTCTTC	NA	TRBV20-1	TRBD2	TRBJ2-1
CASSPPWWTGETQYF	TGTGCCAGCAGTCCCCCGTGGTGGACGGGGGAGACCCAGTACTTC	NA	TRBV6-2/TRBV6-3	NA	TRBJ2-5
CASSPRSLDETQYF	TGTGCCAGCAGCCCCAGATCCCTGGACGAGACCCAGTACTTC	NA	TRBV7-2	NA	TRBJ2-5
CSATTAATEAFF	TGCAGTGCAACGACGGCAGCAACTGAAGCTTTCTTT	NA	TRBV20-1	NA	TRBJ1-1
CAISRKGVGVNEQFF	TGTGCCATCAGTCGTAAGGGGGTAGGAGTCAATGAGCAGTTCTTC	many	TRBV10-3	NA	TRBJ2-1
CASSSGQGFGEQYF	TGTGCCAGCAGCTCGGGACAAGGCTTCGGCGAGCAGTACTTC	many	TRBV11-2	NA	TRBJ2-7
CASSLGAISGAQETQYF	TGCGCCAGCAGCTTGGGGGCGATCAGCGGGGCCCAAGAGACCCAGTACTTC	many	TRBV5-1	TRBD2	TRBJ2-5